One and the same sample provided the 20 T cell receptor beta chains below, sequenced in a study of T cells in localized non-small cell lung cancer. The protocol was immunoSEQ multiplex PCR, while the TCRdb copy is restricted to in-frame clones and leaves out a portion. Of around 78,000 clones in the sample, around 84% were seen once. Sequenced here: peripheral blood, sampled before any cancer treatment. These receptor sequences come from a female donor older than 55 with stage I lung adenocarcinoma.

This clone was picked up many times. The chain employs TRBV5-8 and TRBJ2-3; 8 nucleotides match TRBD1. The CDR3 spans 15 residues. Germline lookup yields CDR1 SGHTS and CDR2 YDEGEE. Trimming removed 2 bases from V and 2 bases from J; junction bases left unmatched: 4. As DNA, the CDR3 is TGTGCCAGCAGCTTTCGGACAGGGTTCACAGATACGCAGTATTTT. Its protein is CASSFRTGFTDTQYF.

This sequence joins TRBV5-1 and TRBJ1-6; D call uncertain. V was clipped by 4 bases and J by 7 bases, with 21 bases between them. Germline-derived CDR1 and CDR2 are SGHRS and YFSETQ. CDR3 size: 17 residues. CDR3 sequence reads: CASSLYPITVLNSPLHF. The CDR3 DNA sequence: TGCGCCAGCAGCCTGTACCCGATAACAGTTTTGAATTCACCCCTCCACTTT.

This chain joins TRBV7-9 and TRBJ2-1; TRBD2 matches at 11 bases. Germline CDR1 is SEHNR and CDR2 is FQNEAQ (reference sequence). Trimming took 3 bases from V and 8 from J; bases not matched to a gene: 9. CDR3 length: 16 amino acids. For the CDR3, the DNA is TGTGCCAGCAGCTTTTTCCTAGCGGGAGGAGCCGATGAGCAGTTCTTC. It is translated as CASSFFLAGGADEQFF.

This clone has only one observation. The chain combines TRBV6-6 with TRBJ2-3; 7 bases are shared with TRBD2. The CDR3 contains 14 residues. CDR1 is MNHNY, CDR2 SVGAGI, per germline (reference sequence). V dropped 11 bases and J dropped 2; count of bases not matched to a gene: 10. The CDR3 sequence is CASFWGGFTDTQYF. Here the CDR3 DNA reads TGTGCCTCCTTTTGGGGGGGATTCACAGATACGCAGTATTTT.

The chain recombines TRBV5-4 with TRBJ1-6, with 9 bases matching TRBD1. V was pared by 4 bases and J by 7 bases, with 9 bases of the junction left unmatched. The CDR3 totals 16 residues. Germline V CDR1 and CDR2: SGHNT, YYREEE (reference sequence). The DNA for the CDR3 is TGTGCCAGCAGCGCGAAGGGACAGGGAGTCAATTCACCCCTCCACTTT. This translates into CASSAKGQGVNSPLHF.

The chain carries TRBV30 and TRBJ1-2; the D is unclear. Trimming removed 3 bases at V and 2 bases at J, with 13 bases between. Germline values: CDR1 GTSNPN, CDR2 SVGIG (reference sequence). This CDR3 is 14 amino acids long. CDR3 coding DNA: TGTGCCTGGAGGGTCAGTCCTCTAAACTATGGCTACACCTTC. Protein: CAWRVSPLNYGYTF.

J is TRBJ1-6 and V is TRBV5-1; a possible D gene is TRBD1 (6 bases). Germline-derived CDR1 and CDR2 are SGHRS and YFSETQ. V was pared by 3 bases and J by 6 bases, with 16 bases between. The CDR3 loop spans 16 amino acids. CDR3 protein: CASSSVVGDTNSPLHF. The DNA of the CDR3 is TGCGCCAGCAGCTCAGTGGTGGGGGACACTAATTCACCCCTCCACTTT.

The V gene is TRBV5-1, the J gene TRBJ2-3; 8 bases line up with TRBD2. CDR3 size: 16 residues. The J segment lost 3 bases and the V segment lost 4 bases, leaving 10 bases of the junction unmatched. Germline V gives CDR1 SGHRS, CDR2 YFSETQ. CDR3 protein: CASSPSGGGRTDTQYF. CDR3 nucleotide sequence: TGCGCCAGCAGCCCATCGGGCGGGGGGAGAACAGATACGCAGTATTTT.

This clone appeared a single time. The V and J genes are TRBV28 and TRBJ2-5; no firm D call. The CDR3 is 12 amino acids. Trimming cost V 5 bases and J 5 bases, with 9 bases left between them. The germline CDR1 and CDR2 sequences are MDHEN and SYDVKM. The CDR3 sequence is CASSTSFETQYF. The CDR3 coding sequence is TGTGCCAGCAGTACCTCTTTCGAGACCCAGTACTTC.

The chain uses TRBV4-2 and TRBJ1-4; D gene ambiguous. In germline, CDR1 is LGHNA, CDR2 YNFKEQ. The ends were cut back, 1 base at V and 8 bases at J, with 8 bases in the middle. The CDR3 covers 13 residues. CDR3 in DNA: TGTGCCAGCAGCCAAGCCCTTACGGAAAAACTGTTTTTT. Amino acid sequence: CASSQALTEKLFF.

The V call is TRBV19, the J call TRBJ1-6; 10 nucleotides agree with TRBD1. CDR3 length: 14 residues. Germline trimming cut 5 bases from V and 7 bases from J; bases unmatched to any gene: 2. Germline assignment: CDR1 LNHDA and CDR2 SQIVND (reference sequence). The CDR3: CASSPGQGNSPLHF. CDR3 DNA sequence: TGTGCCAGTAGTCCGGGACAGGGGAATTCACCCCTCCACTTT.

The chain uses TRBV7-2 and TRBJ1-2; D remains unclear. The CDR3 is 16 residues long. Germline values: CDR1 SGHTA, CDR2 FQGNSA. V lost 1 base and J lost 0, with 12 bases in between. The CDR3: CASSLGGNRANYGYTF. CDR3 nucleotides: TGTGCCAGCAGCTTAGGTGGCAACCGAGCTAACTATGGCTACACCTTC.

The genes are TRBV5-4 and TRBJ1-2; D remains ambiguous. Germline values: CDR1 SGHNT, CDR2 YYREEE (reference sequence). The ends were cut back, 4 bases at V and 2 bases at J, with 9 bases in the middle. The CDR3 covers 13 residues. The CDR3 protein is CASSGTGNYGYTF. As DNA, the CDR3 is TGTGCCAGCAGCGGTACCGGGAACTATGGCTACACCTTC. The whole variable domain, remainder taken from reference TRBV5-4 and TRBJ1-2, is ETGVTQSPTHLIKTRGQQVTLRCSSQSGHNTVSWYQQALGQGPQFIFQYYREEENGRGNFPPRFSGLQFPNYSSELNVNALELDDSALYLCASSGTGNYGYTFGSGTRLTVV.

This chain uses TRBV2 with TRBJ2-1; 11 bases map to TRBD1. Losses at the gene ends were 3 bases for V and 6 bases for J; bases not matched to a gene: 4. Per germline, CDR1 SNHLY and CDR2 FYNNEI. This CDR3 has 15 residues. CDR3 in amino acids: CASSDRTGGFNEQFF. CDR3 coding DNA: TGTGCCAGCAGTGATCGGACAGGGGGCTTCAATGAGCAGTTCTTC. Filled out from reference TRBV2 and TRBJ2-1, the complete variable domain reads EPEVTQTPSHQVTQMGQEVILRCVPISNHLYFYWYRQILGQKVEFLVSFYNNEISEKSEIFDDQFSVERPDGSNFTLKIRSTKLEDSAMYFCASSDRTGGFNEQFFGPGTRLTVL.

The rearrangement links TRBV19 to TRBJ1-5, with D tentatively TRBD1 (6 bases). V was trimmed by 11 bases and J by 5 bases, leaving 16 bases between them. Per germline, CDR1 LNHDA and CDR2 SQIVND (reference sequence). This CDR3 is built from 13 residues. The CDR3, as DNA: TGTGCCGGGTCTAAAGGGGGGCATCAGCCCCAGCATTTT. This translates into CAGSKGGHQPQHF. The entire variable domain, with the rest obtained from reference TRBV19 and TRBJ1-5, is as follows: DGGITQSPKYLFRKEGQNVTLSCEQNLNHDAMYWYRQDPGQGLRLIYYSQIVNDFQKGDIAEGYSVSREKKESFPLTVTSAQKNPTAFYLCAGSKGGHQPQHFGDGTRLSIL.

The chain couples TRBV10-2 to TRBJ1-2; a possible D gene is TRBD1 (5 bases). The CDR3 is 19 residues long. The V gene lost 0 bases and the J gene lost 4 bases, with 24 bases spanning the gap. The V gene's germline CDR1 is WSHSY and CDR2 SAAADI. CDR3 protein: CASSESWGVGGGKRYGYTF. Here the CDR3 DNA reads TGCGCCAGCAGTGAGTCGTGGGGCGTTGGCGGGGGGAAACGCTATGGCTACACCTTC.

The chain links TRBV6-9 to TRBJ2-7; D possibly matches TRBD1 or TRBD2 (6 bases each). Trimming took off 7 bases at V and 2 bases at J, with 15 bases between the two ends. The CDR3 is 14 residues long. Germline CDR1 and CDR2: MNHGY and SVAAGI. The DNA of the CDR3 is TGTGCCAGCACCCCCGGAGGGACAACCTACGAGCAGTACTTC. Translating gives CASTPGGTTYEQYF.

The chain couples TRBV28 to TRBJ1-2; D not certain. The CDR3 consists of 15 residues. Trimming shortened V by 6 bases and J by 4 bases, and 18 bases separated the two germline ends. Germline V gene sequence: CDR1 MDHEN, CDR2 SYDVKM. Here the CDR3 reads CASSLSFIMGYGYTF. CDR3 sequence (DNA): TGTGCCAGCAGCTTAAGCTTCATTATGGGCTATGGCTACACCTTC.

There are a few counts of this clone. The rearrangement joins TRBV5-1 to TRBJ1-2, with TRBD1 matching 11 bases. J was trimmed by 4 bases and V by 2 bases; bases with no gene match: 4. From germline, CDR1 is SGHRS and CDR2 YFSETQ. CDR3 length equals 15 residues. In nucleotides, the CDR3 is TGCGCCAGCAGCTTCGGGACAGGGGGACTCTATGGCTACACCTTC. It encodes CASSFGTGGLYGYTF.

The CDR3 region is CASSLPGGAQYF. CDR3 coding DNA: TGTGCCAGCAGCTTACCCGGCGGGGCCCAGTACTTC. The chain is built from TRBV11-2 and TRBJ2-5; TRBD2 might be the D (6 bases). CDR1 SGHAT and CDR2 FQNNGV come from the germline V gene. The CDR3 loop spans 12 amino acids. The germline V and J ends were trimmed by 2 bases and 9 bases, with 10 bases remaining between them.